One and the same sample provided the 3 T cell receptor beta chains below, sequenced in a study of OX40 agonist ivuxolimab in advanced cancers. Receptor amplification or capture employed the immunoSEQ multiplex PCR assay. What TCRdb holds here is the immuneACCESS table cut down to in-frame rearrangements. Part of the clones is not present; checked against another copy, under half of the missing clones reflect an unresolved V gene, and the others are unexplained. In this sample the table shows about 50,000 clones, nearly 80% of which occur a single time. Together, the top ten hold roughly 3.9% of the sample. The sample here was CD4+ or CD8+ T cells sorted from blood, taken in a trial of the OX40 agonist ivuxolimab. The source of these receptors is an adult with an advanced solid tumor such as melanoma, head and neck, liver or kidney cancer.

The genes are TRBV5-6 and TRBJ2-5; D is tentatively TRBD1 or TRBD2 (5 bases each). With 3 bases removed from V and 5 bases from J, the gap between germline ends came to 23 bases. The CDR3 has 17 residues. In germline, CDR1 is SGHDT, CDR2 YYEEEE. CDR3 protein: CASSSYSGTASPETQYF. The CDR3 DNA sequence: TGTGCCAGCAGCTCTTATTCCGGGACGGCCTCCCCGGAGACCCAGTACTTC.

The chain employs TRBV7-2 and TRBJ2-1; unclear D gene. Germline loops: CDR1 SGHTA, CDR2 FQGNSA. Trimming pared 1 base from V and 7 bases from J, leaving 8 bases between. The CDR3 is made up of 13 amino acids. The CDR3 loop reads CASSLGPVNEQFF. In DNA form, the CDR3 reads TGTGCCAGCAGCTTAGGACCTGTAAATGAGCAGTTCTTC. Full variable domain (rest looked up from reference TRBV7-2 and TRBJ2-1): GAGVSQSPSNKVTEKGKDVELRCDPISGHTALYWYRQSLGQGLEFLIYFQGNSAPDKSGLPSDRFSAERTGGSVSTLTIQRTQQEDSAVYLCASSLGPVNEQFFGPGTRLTVL.

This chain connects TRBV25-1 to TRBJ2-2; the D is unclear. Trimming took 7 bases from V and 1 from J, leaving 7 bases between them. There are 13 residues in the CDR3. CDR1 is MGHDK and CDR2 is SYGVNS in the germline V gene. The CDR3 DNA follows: TGTGCCAGCACCTCTCAGAACACCGGGGAGCTGTTTTTT. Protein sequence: CASTSQNTGELFF.